This entry features one T cell receptor (beta chain) sequence. What it binds is unknown. The CDR3 is 18 residues long. Germline-derived CDR1 and CDR2 are MDHEN and SYDVKM. J was trimmed by 6 bases and V by 5 bases; bases with no gene match: 19. The data are from a study of cytomegalovirus exposure and HLA in healthy donors. Study-wide background: HLA-typed donors were the source of about 85 million unique TCRs held in an early data release.

PCR amplification relied on 60 Vbeta primers (plus 13 Jbeta primers). Assay used: immunoSEQ multiplex PCR; TCRdb lists only in-frame clones, some missing. This sample has some 85,000 clones, with less than 85% found just once. Whole-study findings and limits: Sequencing depth across donors, presence/absence analyses assumed, was roughly uniform. Among the sequence variants, a highly shared cluster was likely an artifact of sequencing.

Regarding donors, all were healthy bone marrow donors. Sequenced sample: PBMCs. The clonotype comes from a woman aged 45-60 years in good health and CMV-seronegative. The chain carries TRBV28 and TRBJ2-3, with 8 nucleotides matching TRBD1. The CDR3 sequence is CASSGPHGRGLKGDTQYF. CDR3 DNA sequence: TGTGCCAGCAGTGGCCCGCATGGCAGGGGGCTAAAGGGGGATACGCAGTATTTT.